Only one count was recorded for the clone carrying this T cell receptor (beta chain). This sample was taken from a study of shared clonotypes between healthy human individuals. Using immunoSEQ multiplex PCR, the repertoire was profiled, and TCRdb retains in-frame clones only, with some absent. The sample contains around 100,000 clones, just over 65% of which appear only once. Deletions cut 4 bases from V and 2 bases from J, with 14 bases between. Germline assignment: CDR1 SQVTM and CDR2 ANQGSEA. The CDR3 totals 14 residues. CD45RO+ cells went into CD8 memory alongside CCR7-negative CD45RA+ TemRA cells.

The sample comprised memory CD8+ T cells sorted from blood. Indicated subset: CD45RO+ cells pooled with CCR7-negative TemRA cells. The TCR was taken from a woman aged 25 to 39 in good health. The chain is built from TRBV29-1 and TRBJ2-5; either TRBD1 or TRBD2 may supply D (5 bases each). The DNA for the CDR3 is TGCAGCGTTGGGGGCACCGGGGTACAAGAGACCCAGTACTTC. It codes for CSVGGTGVQETQYF.